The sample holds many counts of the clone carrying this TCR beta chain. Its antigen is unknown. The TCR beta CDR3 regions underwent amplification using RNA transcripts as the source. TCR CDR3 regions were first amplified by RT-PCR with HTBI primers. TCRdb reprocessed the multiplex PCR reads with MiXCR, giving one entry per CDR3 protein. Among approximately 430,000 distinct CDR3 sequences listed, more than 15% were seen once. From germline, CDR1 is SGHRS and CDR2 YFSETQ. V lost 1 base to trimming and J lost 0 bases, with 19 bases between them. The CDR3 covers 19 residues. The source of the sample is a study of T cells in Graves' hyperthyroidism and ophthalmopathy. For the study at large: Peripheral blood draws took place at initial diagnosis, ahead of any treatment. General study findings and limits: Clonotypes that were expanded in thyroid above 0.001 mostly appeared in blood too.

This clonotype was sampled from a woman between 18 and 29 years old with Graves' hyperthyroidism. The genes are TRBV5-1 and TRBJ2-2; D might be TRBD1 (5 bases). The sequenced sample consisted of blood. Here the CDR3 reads CASSLFPVNWGANTGELFF. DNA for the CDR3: TGCGCCAGCAGCTTGTTCCCCGTAAATTGGGGCGCGAACACCGGGGAGCTGTTTTTT.